This TCR beta chain was identified during a study of T-cell reconstitution after alpha-beta-depleted transplantation in children. CDR3 size: 14 residues. Germline lookup yields CDR1 DFQATT and CDR2 SNEGSKA (reference sequence). With 3 bases removed from V and 0 bases from J, the gap between germline ends came to 8 bases. This clonotype has a handful of counts. The antigen remains unidentified. Whole-study results and caveats: Several hundred rapidly expanded clones from non-depleted graft cells reportedly supplied alpha-beta T cells about two months post-transplant. Some patients showed high day-60 TCRbeta diversity, which derived from surviving recipient T cells and thymic progenitors. It was newly produced T cells that mostly accounted for T-cell counts and diversity one year after transplant.

Preparation of the TCRbeta library used unique molecular identifiers. TCRdb used MiXCR to reprocess the PCR reads, holding one entry per CDR3 protein. This sample yields fewer than 700,000 distinct CDR3 sequences, of which roughly 13% are seen a single time; 2% to 2.5% belongs to the top ten. The gene calls are TRBV20-1 and TRBJ2-2; maybe TRBD2 (5 bases). The receptor's source is a male patient younger than 18 who had a stem cell transplant for acute myeloid leukemia, so the T cells may come from the graft donor. The material sequenced was PBMCs, mostly from graft donor cells, taken 360 days after TCRalphabeta/CD19-depleted stem cell transplant. The CDR3 region is CSARDWTNTGELFF. CDR3 nucleotides: TGCAGTGCTAGGGACTGGACGAACACCGGGGAGCTGTTTTTT.